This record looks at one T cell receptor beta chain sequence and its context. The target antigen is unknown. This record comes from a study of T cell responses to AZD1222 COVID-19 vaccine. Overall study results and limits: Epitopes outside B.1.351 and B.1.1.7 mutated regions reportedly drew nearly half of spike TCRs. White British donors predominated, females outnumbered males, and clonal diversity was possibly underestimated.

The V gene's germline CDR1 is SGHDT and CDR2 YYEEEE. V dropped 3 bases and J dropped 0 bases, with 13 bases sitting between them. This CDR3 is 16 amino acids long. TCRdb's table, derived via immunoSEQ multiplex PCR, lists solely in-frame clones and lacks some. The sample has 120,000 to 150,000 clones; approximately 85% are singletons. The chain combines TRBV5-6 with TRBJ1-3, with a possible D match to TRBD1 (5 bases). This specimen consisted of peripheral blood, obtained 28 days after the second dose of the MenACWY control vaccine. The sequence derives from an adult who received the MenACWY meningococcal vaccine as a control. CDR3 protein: CASSWGGDLSGNTIYF. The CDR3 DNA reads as TGTGCCAGCAGCTGGGGGGGTGATCTCTCTGGAAACACCATATATTTT. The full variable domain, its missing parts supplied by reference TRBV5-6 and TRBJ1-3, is DAGVTQSPTHLIKTRGQQVTLRCSPKSGHDTVSWYQQALGQGPQFIFQYYEEEERQRGNFPDRFSGHQFPNYSSELNVNALLLGDSALYLCASSWGGDLSGNTIYFGEGSWLTVV.